The 23 T cell receptor beta chains presented below share a single source sample, sequenced in a study of T cell responses to AZD1222 COVID-19 vaccine. This table comes from immunoSEQ multiplex PCR, and its TCRdb copy is limited to in-frame clones, with some not included. The sample gives approximately 99,000 clones, approximately 89% of which show up once; about 3% is in the top ten. The sequenced sample was peripheral blood, obtained on day 0 of MenACWY control vaccination. The receptor source for this set is an adult in good health.

A single count supports this clone. The chain carries TRBV7-3 and TRBJ1-5; D may be TRBD1 (6 bases). V lost 2 bases to trimming and J lost 1 base, with 9 bases between them. Germline CDR1 reads SGHTA; CDR2 reads FQGTGA. The CDR3 covers 15 residues. This CDR3 reads CASSLAGVSNQPQHF. CDR3 nucleotide sequence: TGTGCCAGCAGCTTAGCAGGGGTCAGCAATCAGCCCCAGCATTTT.

The chain has TRBV12-3 or TRBV12-4 and TRBJ1-2; no definite D call. The CDR3 loop spans 13 amino acids. The V gene lost 6 bases and the J gene lost 2 bases, with 10 bases spanning the gap. CDR3 sequence: CASSFNSNYGYTF. The CDR3 DNA reads TGTGCCAGCAGCTTCAACTCCAACTATGGCTACACCTTC.

The chain joins TRBV30 to TRBJ1-2, with TRBD1 identical over 12 bases. After removal of 2 bases from V and 0 bases from J, the junction contained 7 bases not matched to a gene. CDR3 length: 17 residues. Germline-derived CDR1 and CDR2 are GTSNPN and SVGIG (reference sequence). In DNA form, the CDR3 reads TGTGCCTGGAGTCCGGGACAGGGGGCTAGAGCTAACTATGGCTACACCTTC. Protein sequence: CAWSPGQGARANYGYTF.

V and J are TRBV5-1 and TRBJ2-7; D not resolved. This CDR3 comprises 12 residues. V gave up 2 bases and J gave up 5 bases, with 8 bases separating them. Germline values: CDR1 SGHRS, CDR2 YFSETQ. CDR3 region: CASSFDRDEQYF. Written as DNA, the CDR3 is TGCGCCAGCAGCTTTGACCGGGACGAGCAGTACTTC.

This chain uses TRBV11-2 with TRBJ2-7, with TRBD1 matching over 9 bases. Per the germline V gene, CDR1 is SGHAT and CDR2 is FQNNGV. The CDR3 runs to 16 residues. J gave up 2 bases and V 5 bases, and 10 bases lay outside the gene matches. The CDR3 nucleotides read TGTGCCAGCAGCCCCCCCGCCGGGACAGGGCCCTACGAGCAGTACTTC. Protein: CASSPPAGTGPYEQYF. Supplemented by reference TRBV11-2 and TRBJ2-7, the full variable domain reads EAGVAQSPRYKIIEKRQSVAFWCNPISGHATLYWYQQILGQGPKLLIQFQNNGVVDDSQLPKDRFSAERLKGVDSTLKIQPAKLEDSAVYLCASSPPAGTGPYEQYFGPGTRLTVT.

V usage is TRBV12-3 or TRBV12-4 and J usage is TRBJ1-1; D call uncertain. The ends were cut back, 1 base at V and 3 bases at J, with 6 bases in the middle. The CDR3 length is 13 residues. The CDR3 DNA reads as TGTGCCAGCAGTTTAGGGGGAGACACTGAAGCTTTCTTT. This codes for CASSLGGDTEAFF.

This clone was observed a single time. The V call is TRBV12-3 or TRBV12-4, the J call TRBJ2-5; 9 nucleotides match TRBD2. CDR3 length equals 13 residues. V lost 3 bases and J lost 9; bases outside the gene matches: 5. Written as DNA, the CDR3 is TGTGCCAGCAGTTTGCGGGAGGGGGTGGCCCAGTACTTC. Its translation: CASSLREGVAQYF.

V gene TRBV28 combines with J gene TRBJ2-1; no definite D call. Germline values: CDR1 MDHEN, CDR2 SYDVKM. V lost 7 bases and J lost 4, with 14 bases in between. The CDR3 totals 14 residues. The CDR3 nucleotides are TGTGCCAGCAAGACGGCTAGGGAATACAATGAGCAGTTCTTC. As protein: CASKTAREYNEQFF.

This clone occurred once. J is TRBJ1-4 and V is TRBV10-3, with D hard to call. Germline V gene sequence: CDR1 ENHRY, CDR2 SYGVKD. The V end lost 4 bases, the J end lost 4 bases, and 13 bases lay between the germline ends. The CDR3 covers 15 residues. Here the CDR3 DNA reads TGTGCCATCAGTGGTCGGTCCGCGGGTAATGAAAAACTGTTTTTT. This gives the protein CAISGRSAGNEKLFF.

The chain combines TRBV7-3 with TRBJ2-3, with D perhaps matching TRBD1 (5 bases). The germline CDR1 and CDR2 sequences are SGHTA and FQGTGA. Between the trimmed V and J ends, which lost 3 bases and 4 bases, there was a span of 8 bases. CDR3 size: 13 residues. CDR3 nucleotide sequence: TGTGCCAGCAGCTTTGACAGTCCAGATACGCAGTATTTT. Residues: CASSFDSPDTQYF.

The chain carries TRBV5-4 and TRBJ2-1; 9 bases map to TRBD1. The germline V gene has CDR1 SGHNT and CDR2 YYREEE (reference sequence). This CDR3 spans 14 amino acids. Trimming at V came to 3 bases and at J to 7 bases, leaving 5 bases not matched to a gene. CDR3 in amino acids: CASSSQTGGNEQFF. CDR3 nucleotide sequence: TGTGCCAGCAGCTCCCAGACAGGGGGGAATGAGCAGTTCTTC.

DNA for the CDR3: TGTGCCAGCAGCCCTCAGGGGGCGGCCAGGGAGACCCAGTACTTC. Encoded protein: CASSPQGAARETQYF. V gene TRBV11-3 combines with J gene TRBJ2-5; 8 nucleotides match TRBD1. V shed 5 bases and J 5 bases; nucleotides not matched to a gene: 10. This CDR3 spans 15 amino acids. Germline V lookup: CDR1 SGHNT, CDR2 YENEEA.

Note on this clone: In the same sample, other DNA sequences code for this CDR3. The V gene is TRBV9, the J gene TRBJ2-3, with no clear D. Trimming took off 4 bases at V and 2 bases at J, with 5 bases between the two ends. Germline V CDR1 and CDR2: SGDLS, YYNGEE. This CDR3 has 12 amino acids. The CDR3 sequence: CASSRYTDTQYF. CDR3 DNA: TGTGCCAGCAGCCGATACACAGATACGCAGTATTTT. The entire variable domain, with the rest obtained from reference TRBV9 and TRBJ2-3, is as follows: DSGVTQTPKHLITATGQRVTLRCSPRSGDLSVYWYQQSLDQGLQFLIQYYNGEERAKGNILERFSAQQFPDLHSELNLSSLELGDSALYFCASSRYTDTQYFGPGTRLTVL.

This chain's CDR3 is CASSSTPYSPLHF. The CDR3 DNA follows: TGTGCCAGCAGCTCAACCCCCTATTCACCCCTCCACTTT. The chain joins TRBV11-3 to TRBJ1-6; no clear D gene. Germline V gene sequence: CDR1 SGHNT, CDR2 YENEEA. V lost 4 bases and J 8 bases, leaving 9 bases between the germline ends. This CDR3 region has 13 residues.

The chain combines TRBV4-3 with TRBJ2-1; maybe TRBD1 (6 bases). Trimming stripped 1 base from V and 8 bases from J, with 18 bases between. The CDR3 contains 16 residues. CDR1 LGHNA and CDR2 YSLEER come from the germline V gene. The CDR3 spells CASSQVKWGPQDEQFF. The CDR3 DNA is TGCGCCAGCAGCCAAGTGAAGTGGGGGCCCCAGGATGAGCAGTTCTTC.

The rearrangement uses TRBV4-2 and TRBJ2-1; TRBD2 matches at 9 bases. Looked up from germline, CDR1 is LGHNA and CDR2 is YNFKEQ. The CDR3 has 16 amino acids. With 1 base clipped from V and 6 bases from J, the junction kept 7 bases outside the gene matches. The CDR3 bases are TGTGCCAGCAGCCAAGTCGGGCGGGGGGGCCTCAATGAGCAGTTCTTC. It codes for CASSQVGRGGLNEQFF.

The chain joins TRBV25-1 to TRBJ2-1, with 9 positions matching TRBD1. The CDR3 extends over 12 amino acids. J gave up 16 bases and V 7 bases, and 11 bases lay outside the gene matches. Looked up from germline, CDR1 is MGHDK and CDR2 is SYGVNS. Written as DNA, the CDR3 is TGTGCCAGCACCTCACCCGGGACAGGGCCATTCTTC. Encoded protein: CASTSPGTGPFF.

V is TRBV4-3 and J is TRBJ2-1, with D unresolved. The CDR3 covers 12 residues. Germline V gene sequence: CDR1 LGHNA, CDR2 YSLEER. Trimming cost V 0 bases and J 15 bases, with 12 bases left between them. The CDR3 region is CASSQEVLAGFF. The CDR3 DNA sequence: TGCGCCAGCAGCCAAGAAGTGTTAGCCGGGTTCTTC.

The CDR3 nucleotides are TGTGCCAGCAGTTACTCGAGACCGACCACTGAAGCTTTCTTT. It yields the protein CASSYSRPTTEAFF. This chain uses TRBV6-5 with TRBJ1-1; D remains ambiguous. The CDR3 totals 14 residues. V was clipped by 0 bases and J by 4 bases, with 9 bases between them. CDR1 and CDR2 from the germline V gene are MNHEY and SVGAGI.

This rearrangement joins TRBV6-2 or TRBV6-3 to TRBJ2-5, with 10 bases lining up with TRBD2. The germline gives CDR1 MNHEY, CDR2 SVGEGT. The CDR3 loop spans 17 amino acids. The junction had 11 bases not matched to a gene; V was cut back by 2 bases and J by 5 bases. CDR3 nucleotides: TGTGCCAGCAGTTACCCCCTAATAGCGGGGGGTGTGGAGACCCAGTACTTC. The encoded protein is CASSYPLIAGGVETQYF.

A note on this clone: Other DNA sequences in this sample translate to the same CDR3. The rearrangement uses TRBV5-1 and TRBJ1-5; D may be TRBD1 (5 bases). The V gene's germline CDR1 is SGHRS and CDR2 YFSETQ. The CDR3 sequence is 13 residues long. V lost 1 base, J lost 5 bases, and 7 bases lay in between. CDR3 region: CASSLRGDQPQHF. The DNA for the CDR3 is TGCGCCAGCAGCTTGAGGGGCGATCAGCCCCAGCATTTT.

V gene TRBV27 combines with J gene TRBJ2-2, with 8 bases fitting TRBD1. The germline V gene encodes CDR1 MNHEY and CDR2 SMNVEV (reference sequence). The ends lost 3 bases at V and 5 bases at J; junction bases unmatched: 5. The CDR3 length is 15 residues. The CDR3 here is CASSFTQGVTGELFF. The CDR3 DNA reads TGTGCCAGCAGTTTTACACAGGGGGTAACCGGGGAGCTGTTTTTT.

The gene calls are TRBV5-1 and TRBJ2-3; 9 bases match TRBD1. V lost 4 bases and J lost 3; bases outside the gene matches: 9. The CDR3 covers 16 residues. The germline V gene has CDR1 SGHRS and CDR2 YFSETQ. In DNA form, the CDR3 reads TGCGCCAGCAGCGGAACGGGACAGGGAGGGACAGATACGCAGTATTTT. The encoded protein is CASSGTGQGGTDTQYF.